This T cell receptor (beta chain) was retrieved from a study of control samples from healthy donors and cancer patients. TCRdb's copy holds only in-frame clones and misses some; the assay was immunoSEQ multiplex PCR. The sample has over 150,000 clones; roughly 94% are singletons. This TCR derives from a man aged 35-49 years in good health. What was sequenced was blood.

CDR3 sequence reads: CASSSPTGVRQPQHF. The CDR3 region has the DNA TGTGCCAGCAGTTCACCAACAGGGGTTCGGCAGCCCCAGCATTTT. This sequence joins TRBV6-6 and TRBJ1-5, with 7 bases aligning to TRBD1. The germline V gene encodes CDR1 MNHNY and CDR2 SVGAGI (reference sequence). The CDR3 spans 15 residues. Trimming removed 4 bases from V and 7 bases from J; junction bases left unmatched: 10.